This entry lists 4 T cell receptor beta chains sequenced from one sample in a study of T cells in Graves' hyperthyroidism and ophthalmopathy. RNA transcripts provided the source from which TCR beta CDR3 regions were amplified. The TCR CDR3 first-round RT-PCR relied on the HTBI primer set. One entry per CDR3 protein, called by TCRdb with MiXCR from the multiplex PCR reads. The sample includes hundreds of thousands of distinct CDR3 sequences, roughly 15% of them seen just once. Sequenced: blood. These TCRs come from a man between 18 and 35 years old with Graves' ophthalmopathy.

The chain carries TRBV20-1 and TRBJ1-3; 7 bases map to TRBD1. Germline assignment: CDR1 DFQATT and CDR2 SNEGSKA (reference sequence). This CDR3 contains 14 residues. With V trimmed by 5 bases and J by 4 bases, 8 bases remained unmatched. DNA for the CDR3: TGCAGTGCTCTGACAGGGACTGGAGGAAACACCATATATTTT. Its protein is CSALTGTGGNTIYF.

This chain uses TRBV5-4 with TRBJ2-5; possible D gene TRBD1, 5 bases. Germline V gene data show CDR1 as SGHNT and CDR2 as YYREEE (reference sequence). This CDR3 has 16 amino acids. V dropped 4 bases and J dropped 4 bases, with 20 bases sitting between them. Here the CDR3 reads CASSTGREARGETQYF. Written as DNA, the CDR3 is TGTGCCAGCAGCACTGGACGCGAGGCTAGGGGAGAGACCCAGTACTTC.

This clonotype was recorded many times. This chain joins TRBV6-1 and TRBJ1-1; D gene unclear. V lost 5 bases to trimming and J lost 5 bases, with 15 bases between them. Germline CDR1 and CDR2: MNHNS and SASEGT. This CDR3 is 14 amino acids long. CDR3 amino acids: CASSYSERDTEAFF. The CDR3 nucleotides read TGTGCCAGCAGTTATTCCGAGAGGGATACTGAAGCTTTCTTT.

The V gene is TRBV5-6, the J gene TRBJ1-2, with a tentative D call TRBD1 (5 bases). This CDR3 spans 15 amino acids. V was cut by 0 bases and J by 8 bases, with 17 bases left in between. The germline gives CDR1 SGHDT, CDR2 YYEEEE. CDR3 DNA sequence: TGTGCCAGCAGCTTGGAGGCGGGGCTTCTTTTCGGCTACACCTTC. Amino acid sequence: CASSLEAGLLFGYTF.